Below, 20 T cell receptor beta chains from the same sample are listed, as sequenced in a study of blood T cell repertoires in COVID-19. The method was immunoSEQ multiplex PCR; TCRdb's version includes in-frame clones alone and lacks a portion of them. Here the sample spans some 220,000 clones, 86% being singletons. The specimen was PBMCs or T cells enriched from blood (not recorded which). All receptors derive from a woman between 50 and 59 years old in a cohort exposed to, infected with or recovered from COVID-19 (not recorded which).

The chain links TRBV4-3 to TRBJ2-2, with D perhaps TRBD2 (6 bases). The V end lost 4 bases, the J end lost 6 bases, and 9 bases lay between the germline ends. This CDR3 has 13 amino acids. The V gene's germline CDR1 is LGHNA and CDR2 YSLEER. The CDR3 DNA is TGCGCCAGCAGCCTATCGGGGGCCGGGGAGCTGTTTTTT. Its translation is CASSLSGAGELFF.

The chain carries TRBV20-1 and TRBJ1-1, with D possibly matching TRBD1 (5 bases). The germline gives CDR1 DFQATT, CDR2 SNEGSKA (reference sequence). CDR3 length: 14 amino acids. V was trimmed by 3 bases and J by 5 bases, leaving 16 bases between them. The CDR3 bases are TGCAGTGCTAGTCGGGGGTATTTAGGGACTGAAGCTTTCTTT. This encodes CSASRGYLGTEAFF.

The rearrangement joins TRBV10-3 to TRBJ2-6, with D possibly being TRBD1 (5 bases). Germline V CDR1 and CDR2: ENHRY, SYGVKD. The V gene lost 3 bases and the J gene lost 1 base, with 22 bases spanning the gap. The CDR3 extends over 20 amino acids. CDR3 sequence (DNA): TGTGCCATCAGTGATCCGATGTCCCCAGGGTCCGTTTCTGGGGCCAACGTCCTGACTTTC. Translation gives CAISDPMSPGSVSGANVLTF.

The rearrangement links TRBV7-6 to TRBJ2-3; possibly TRBD1 for D (6 bases). Per germline, CDR1 SGHVS and CDR2 FNYEAQ. CDR3 length: 15 residues. V lost 6 bases, J lost 4 bases, and 17 bases lay in between. Written as DNA, the CDR3 is TGTGCCAGCAGATACCGCTCGGACAGTCCAGATACGCAGTATTTT. Translated: CASRYRSDSPDTQYF. The complete variable domain, with remaining parts taken from reference TRBV7-6 and TRBJ2-3, reads GAGVSQSPRYKVTKRGQDVALRCDPISGHVSLYWYRQALGQGPEFLTYFNYEAQQDKSGLPNDRFSAERPEGSISTLTIQRTEQRDSAMYRCASRYRSDSPDTQYFGPGTRLTVL.

This chain connects TRBV28 to TRBJ1-6; TRBD1 matches at 7 bases. After removal of 4 bases from V and 6 bases from J, the junction contained 6 bases not matched to a gene. The V gene's germline CDR1 is MDHEN and CDR2 SYDVKM. The CDR3 extends over 15 amino acids. CDR3 loop: CASSSGQLGNSPLHF. CDR3 coding DNA: TGTGCCAGCAGTTCGGGACAGCTAGGTAATTCACCCCTCCACTTT.

The CDR3 loop reads CASSPQAGGDTEAFF. The CDR3 DNA sequence: TGTGCCAGCTCACCACAGGCGGGAGGGGACACTGAAGCTTTCTTT. V usage is TRBV18 and J usage is TRBJ1-1, with D perhaps matching TRBD1 (5 bases). The CDR3 length is 15 residues. V lost 1 base and J 3 bases, leaving 12 bases between the germline ends. CDR1 and CDR2 from the germline V gene are KGHSH and LQKENI.

The V and J genes are TRBV6-6 and TRBJ1-2; 7 bases agree with TRBD1. CDR3 length: 14 residues. V shed 7 bases, J shed 4 bases, and the junction held 9 bases outside the gene matches. CDR1 and CDR2 from the germline V gene are MNHNY and SVGAGI (reference sequence). CDR3 sequence (DNA): TGTGCCAGCACCCCCACAGGGGTGATCTATGGCTACACCTTC. Translated: CASTPTGVIYGYTF.

This clone occurred once. The chain uses TRBV4-3 and TRBJ1-2; D possibly corresponds to TRBD1 (5 bases). CDR3 size: 15 residues. Trimming took 4 bases from V and 5 from J, leaving 17 bases between them. CDR1 is LGHNA and CDR2 is YSLEER in the germline V gene. CDR3 coding DNA: TGCGCCAGCAGCCCTACCTCACAGGTCGGTTATGGCTACACCTTC. Its translation is CASSPTSQVGYGYTF.

The V call is TRBV19, the J call TRBJ1-1; D may be TRBD1 (5 bases). Germline CDR1 LNHDA, CDR2 SQIVND (reference sequence). The CDR3 runs to 16 residues. Trimming pared 4 bases from V and 0 bases from J, leaving 15 bases between. CDR3 sequence reads: CASSKTSVRVNTEAFF. CDR3 DNA sequence: TGTGCCAGTAGTAAGACCTCGGTCAGGGTGAACACTGAAGCTTTCTTT. Full variable domain (outside the CDR3, taken from reference TRBV19 and TRBJ1-1): DGGITQSPKYLFRKEGQNVTLSCEQNLNHDAMYWYRQDPGQGLRLIYYSQIVNDFQKGDIAEGYSVSREKKESFPLTVTSAQKNPTAFYLCASSKTSVRVNTEAFFGQGTRLTVV.

The chain couples TRBV7-3 to TRBJ2-3; D may be TRBD2 (6 bases). The germline V gene encodes CDR1 SGHTA and CDR2 FQGTGA. The CDR3 loop spans 15 amino acids. The V end lost 2 bases, the J end lost 5 bases, and 14 bases lay between the germline ends. The DNA for the CDR3 is TGTGCCAGCAGCTTAGGCGGGACGAACGGAGATACGCAGTATTTT. It is translated as CASSLGGTNGDTQYF.

The J gene is TRBJ2-5, the V gene TRBV4-2; 15 nucleotides agree with TRBD2. This CDR3 comprises 18 residues. V shed 4 bases and J 4 bases; nucleotides not matched to a gene: 10. Germline-derived CDR1 and CDR2 are LGHNA and YNFKEQ. CDR3 sequence reads: CASSRGTSGGNPPETQYF. CDR3 sequence (DNA): TGTGCCAGCAGCCGGGGGACTAGCGGGGGGAACCCCCCAGAGACCCAGTACTTC.

The chain recombines TRBV6-2 or TRBV6-3 with TRBJ1-5; D is possibly TRBD1 (5 bases). The CDR3 has 15 residues. From germline, CDR1 is MNHEY and CDR2 SVGEGT. V lost 0 bases to trimming and J lost 3 bases, with 9 bases between them. The CDR3 protein is CASSYSAGNNQPQHF. Here the CDR3 DNA reads TGTGCCAGCAGTTACTCCGCAGGGAACAATCAGCCCCAGCATTTT.

The chain uses TRBV4-3 and TRBJ2-5; 16 bases line up with TRBD2. The trim removed 3 bases at V and 5 bases at J, leaving 9 bases unmatched. The CDR3 consists of 18 residues. Germline V gives CDR1 LGHNA, CDR2 YSLEER. CDR3 protein: CASSQGGTSGGAGETQYF. In nucleotides, the CDR3 is TGCGCCAGCAGCCAGGGAGGGACTAGCGGGGGGGCCGGGGAGACCCAGTACTTC.

In nucleotides, the CDR3 is TGTGCCAGCAGCGTAGAGGCTAGCGGGTCCACAGATACGCAGTATTTT. This sequence encodes CASSVEASGSTDTQYF. The chain joins TRBV9 to TRBJ2-3; the match to TRBD2 covers 8 bases. The junction had 5 bases not matched to a gene; V was cut back by 0 bases and J by 2 bases. The CDR3 spans 16 residues. The germline V gene has CDR1 SGDLS and CDR2 YYNGEE.

The chain recombines TRBV4-2 with TRBJ1-2; TRBD1 might be the D (5 bases). Trimming took 0 bases from V and 4 from J, leaving 9 bases between them. Germline loops: CDR1 LGHNA, CDR2 YNFKEQ. The CDR3 extends over 14 amino acids. DNA for the CDR3: TGTGCCAGCAGCCAAGATTGGCAGGGCTATGGCTACACCTTC. The encoded protein is CASSQDWQGYGYTF.

This chain joins TRBV15 and TRBJ2-7; D is uncertain. The V end lost 0 bases, the J end lost 3 bases, and 3 bases lay between the germline ends. Germline assignment: CDR1 LNHNV and CDR2 YYDKDF (reference sequence). There are 12 residues in the CDR3. CDR3 sequence: CATSRDHYEQYF. Here the CDR3 DNA reads TGTGCCACCAGCAGAGATCACTACGAGCAGTACTTC.

The chain couples TRBV11-2 to TRBJ2-6; D remains unclear. CDR3 length: 14 residues. CDR1 SGHAT and CDR2 FQNNGV come from the germline V gene. Trimming took 5 bases from V and 4 from J, leaving 9 bases between them. DNA for the CDR3: TGTGCCAGCAGCGTTTCTCAGGGGGCCAACGTCCTGACTTTC. It codes for CASSVSQGANVLTF.

The J gene is TRBJ2-5, the V gene TRBV9, with D possibly TRBD1 on 6 matching bases. Trimming took off 4 bases at V and 0 bases at J, with 10 bases between the two ends. Germline V gene sequence: CDR1 SGDLS, CDR2 YYNGEE. The CDR3 loop spans 14 amino acids. The CDR3 bases are TGTGCCAGCAGCCTCCAGGGGAACCAAGAGACCCAGTACTTC. This translates into CASSLQGNQETQYF.

The chain carries TRBV28 and TRBJ2-4; D unclear. Germline CDR1 MDHEN, CDR2 SYDVKM. The CDR3 is 15 residues long. V was cut by 8 bases and J by 0 bases, with 14 bases left in between. The CDR3 region has the DNA TGTGCCAGCTCCTTGAGGCTACTAGCCAAAAACATTCAGTACTTC. The encoded protein is CASSLRLLAKNIQYF.

This clone was observed a few times. The chain joins TRBV10-2 to TRBJ2-5, with 10 positions matching TRBD2. Trimming cost V 3 bases and J 3 bases; bases outside gene matches: 4. Germline V gene data show CDR1 as WSHSY and CDR2 as SAAADI. The CDR3 contains 15 residues. DNA for the CDR3: TGCGCCAGCAGTGATCCAGCGGGGGGGAAAGAGACCCAGTACTTC. Protein: CASSDPAGGKETQYF.